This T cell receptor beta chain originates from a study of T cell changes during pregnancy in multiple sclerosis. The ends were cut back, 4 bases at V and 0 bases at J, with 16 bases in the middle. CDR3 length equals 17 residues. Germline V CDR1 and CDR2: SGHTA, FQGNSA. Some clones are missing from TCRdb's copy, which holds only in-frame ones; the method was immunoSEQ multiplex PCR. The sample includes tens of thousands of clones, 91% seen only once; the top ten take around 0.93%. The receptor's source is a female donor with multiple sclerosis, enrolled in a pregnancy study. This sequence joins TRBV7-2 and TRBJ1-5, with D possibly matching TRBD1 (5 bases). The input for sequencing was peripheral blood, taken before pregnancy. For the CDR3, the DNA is TGTGCCAGCAGCTCGGGGGGGATCCCTTATAGCAATCAGCCCCAGCATTTT. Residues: CASSSGGIPYSNQPQHF.